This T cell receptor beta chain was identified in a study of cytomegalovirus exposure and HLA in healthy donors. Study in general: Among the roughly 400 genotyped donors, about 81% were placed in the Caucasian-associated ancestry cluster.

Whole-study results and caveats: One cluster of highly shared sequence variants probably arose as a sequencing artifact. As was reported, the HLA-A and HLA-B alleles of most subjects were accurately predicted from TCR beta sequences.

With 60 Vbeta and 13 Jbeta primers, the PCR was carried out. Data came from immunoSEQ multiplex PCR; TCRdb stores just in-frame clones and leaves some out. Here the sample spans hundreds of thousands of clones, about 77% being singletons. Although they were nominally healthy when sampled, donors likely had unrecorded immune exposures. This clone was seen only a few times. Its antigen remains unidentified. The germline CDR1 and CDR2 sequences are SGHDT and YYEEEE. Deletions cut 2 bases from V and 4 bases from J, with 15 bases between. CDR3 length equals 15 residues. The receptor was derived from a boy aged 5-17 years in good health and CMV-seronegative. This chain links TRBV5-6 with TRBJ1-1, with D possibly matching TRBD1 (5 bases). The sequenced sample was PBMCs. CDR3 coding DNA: TGTGCCAGCAGCTTTCGGGGGTTAGGGGCCACTGAAGCTTTCTTT. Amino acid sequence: CASSFRGLGATEAFF.